The 21 T cell receptor beta chains listed next were all sequenced from one sample in a study of neurological immune-mediated disorders. Using its own MiXCR run on the 5' RACE reads, TCRdb lists one record per CDR3 protein. The sample shows roughly 48,000 distinct CDR3 sequences, roughly 13% of them seen only once. Time point here: longitudinal time-point 3. Material for sequencing was PBMCs. These receptors originate from a male donor with HTLV-1-associated myelopathy (HAM/TSP).

At least ten counts were recorded for this clonotype. The chain carries TRBV28 and TRBJ1-2; 8 nucleotides line up with TRBD1. V shed 5 bases, J shed 6 bases, and the junction held 5 bases outside the gene matches. The CDR3 sequence is 13 residues long. Germline V gene sequence: CDR1 MDHEN, CDR2 SYDVKM. CDR3 coding DNA: TGTGCCAGCAGTCGGACAGGGATAAATGGCTACACCTTC. Translating gives CASSRTGINGYTF.

At least ten counts were recorded for this clonotype. The rearrangement joins TRBV5-1 to TRBJ1-1, with D tentatively TRBD1 (6 bases). This CDR3 region has 12 residues. Germline V gives CDR1 SGHRS, CDR2 YFSETQ. V lost 3 bases and J lost 8, with 11 bases in between. CDR3 nucleotides: TGCGCCAGCAGCTATGGACAGACCGAAGCTTTCTTT. This encodes CASSYGQTEAFF.

This clonotype has ten or more counts. The chain has TRBV4-3 and TRBJ2-1; 11 positions match TRBD2. The CDR3 is made up of 20 amino acids. Per germline, CDR1 LGHNA and CDR2 YSLEER. The V segment lost 0 bases and the J segment 0 bases; nucleotides outside the gene matches: 10. CDR3 sequence reads: CASSQDPRGLAANSYNEQFF. The CDR3 nucleotides read TGCGCCAGCAGCCAAGATCCTAGGGGACTAGCGGCGAACTCCTACAATGAGCAGTTCTTC.

This clonotype was recorded at least ten times. V and J are TRBV15 and TRBJ2-7; 7 bases map to TRBD1. V dropped 1 base and J dropped 3; count of bases not matched to a gene: 6. The germline V gene has CDR1 LNHNV and CDR2 YYDKDF (reference sequence). The CDR3 spans 15 residues. DNA of the CDR3: TGTGCCACCAGCAGAGGGCAGGGGGTCAGCTACGAGCAGTACTTC. Encoded protein: CATSRGQGVSYEQYF.

This clonotype was counted ten times or more. This sequence joins TRBV12-3 or TRBV12-4 and TRBJ2-3; 9 nucleotides line up with TRBD2. The V gene end was trimmed by 3 bases and the J gene end by 2 bases; junction bases not matched to a gene: 3. This CDR3 has 15 amino acids. CDR3 nucleotides: TGTGCCAGCAGTTTGGCGGGGGGGCCCACAGATACGCAGTATTTT. This encodes CASSLAGGPTDTQYF.

This clonotype came up many times. This chain connects TRBV2 to TRBJ2-5; possible D gene TRBD2, 6 bases. The CDR3 spans 13 residues. The germline V gene encodes CDR1 SNHLY and CDR2 FYNNEI. V lost 6 bases, J lost 6 bases, and 14 bases lay in between. The CDR3 here is CASRVGLQKTQYF. The DNA for the CDR3 is TGTGCCAGCAGAGTGGGACTCCAGAAGACCCAGTACTTC.

This clonotype occurred many times. The chain employs TRBV4-3 and TRBJ1-1, with D perhaps TRBD1 (6 bases). The CDR3 is made up of 17 amino acids. Between the trimmed V and J ends, which lost 4 bases and 1 base, there was a span of 19 bases. CDR1 is LGHNA and CDR2 is YSLEER in the germline V gene. The CDR3 coding sequence is TGCGCCAGCAGCCGGACAGACATGACAGGAGAGAACACTGAAGCTTTCTTT. Protein: CASSRTDMTGENTEAFF.

This clonotype was observed at least ten times. The J gene is TRBJ2-2, the V gene TRBV5-1; 7 positions agree with TRBD1. The CDR3 contains 16 residues. V trimming: 4 bases; J trimming: 4 bases; junction bases outside the gene matches: 10. The germline gives CDR1 SGHRS, CDR2 YFSETQ. CDR3 amino acids: CASSETGEFRTGELFF. The CDR3 nucleotides are TGCGCCAGCAGCGAAACAGGGGAGTTTCGCACCGGGGAGCTGTTTTTT.

This clonotype appeared many times. This chain connects TRBV7-2 to TRBJ2-1; D may be TRBD1 (6 bases). The CDR3 sequence is 14 residues long. Germline V gene data show CDR1 as SGHTA and CDR2 as FQGNSA. Trimming removed 4 bases at V and 3 bases at J, with 10 bases between. The CDR3 here is CASSSKGHYNEQFF. CDR3 DNA sequence: TGTGCCAGCAGCTCCAAGGGACACTACAATGAGCAGTTCTTC.

The sample holds many counts of this clonotype. The chain links TRBV9 to TRBJ2-1, with D tentatively TRBD1 or TRBD2 (6 bases each). V was cut by 2 bases and J by 2 bases, with 14 bases left in between. CDR1 is SGDLS, CDR2 YYNGEE, per germline. The CDR3 sequence is 16 residues long. The CDR3 DNA reads TGTGCCAGCAGCGTGAGGTGGAGGGGGGCCTACAATGAGCAGTTCTTC. Encoded protein: CASSVRWRGAYNEQFF.

CDR3 coding DNA: TGTGCCAGCAGCGAGTGGGGGTTGGGGGGTTACGAGCAGTACTTC. This codes for CASSEWGLGGYEQYF. V is TRBV27 and J is TRBJ2-7; TRBD2 is a possible D gene (6 bases). This CDR3 is 15 amino acids long. In germline, CDR1 is MNHEY, CDR2 SMNVEV (reference sequence). Trimming removed 6 bases from V and 4 bases from J, with 19 bases in between.

As DNA, the CDR3 is TGTGCCAGCAGCCAAGATCGAGTCAGCTCCTACGAGCAGTACTTC. Protein: CASSQDRVSSYEQYF. J is TRBJ2-7 and V is TRBV14; D gene uncertain. This CDR3 comprises 15 residues. The germline V gene encodes CDR1 SGHDN and CDR2 FVKESK. V lost 0 bases and J 0 bases, leaving 9 bases between the germline ends.

The genes are TRBV18 and TRBJ1-5; D remains unclear. V lost 3 bases, J lost 6 bases, and 18 bases lay in between. The CDR3 runs 16 residues. Germline CDR1 reads KGHSH; CDR2 reads LQKENI. Here the CDR3 reads CASSPIRTAGFQPQHF. CDR3 sequence (DNA): TGTGCCAGCTCACCCATCCGGACGGCAGGTTTTCAGCCCCAGCATTTT.

The chain carries TRBV5-4 and TRBJ2-7; D might be TRBD2 (6 bases). The ends were cut back, 0 bases at V and 1 base at J, with 14 bases in the middle. The CDR3 is made up of 16 amino acids. The V gene's germline CDR1 is SGHNT and CDR2 YYREEE (reference sequence). The CDR3 bases are TGTGCCAGCAGCTTGGGGGGCGCGGGGTATTCCTACGAGCAGTACTTC. Protein sequence: CASSLGGAGYSYEQYF.

The table lists this clonotype with a few counts. J is TRBJ2-6 and V is TRBV5-1, with D perhaps matching TRBD1 (6 bases). This CDR3 spans 17 amino acids. Looked up from germline, CDR1 is SGHRS and CDR2 is YFSETQ. The ends were cut back, 1 base at V and 2 bases at J, with 13 bases in the middle. The CDR3, as DNA: TGCGCCAGCAGCTTGAGAGGCAGGGGTACTGGGGCCAACGTCCTGACTTTC. This codes for CASSLRGRGTGANVLTF.

Worth noting for this clonotype: The conserved final phenylalanine or tryptophan is absent from the CDR3, which likely points to a read error. The chain is built from TRBV18 and TRBJ2-7; D not certain. The germline gives CDR1 KGHSH, CDR2 LQKENI. Trimming shortened V by 3 bases and J by 6 bases, and 6 bases separated the two germline ends. This CDR3 comprises 11 residues. Here the CDR3 reads CASSPKIEQYS. In DNA form, the CDR3 reads TGTGCCAGCTCACCTAAAATCGAGCAGTACTCC.

This clonotype has ten or more counts. The J gene is TRBJ2-3, the V gene TRBV5-1; no clear D gene. This CDR3 has 15 residues. Deletions cut 0 bases from V and 0 bases from J, with 8 bases between. Germline assignment: CDR1 SGHRS and CDR2 YFSETQ. The CDR3 loop is CASSLAHPSTDTQYF. In nucleotides, the CDR3 is TGCGCCAGCAGCTTGGCTCACCCTAGCACAGATACGCAGTATTTT.

This clonotype was seen repeatedly, ten times or more. CDR3 sequence (DNA): TGTGCCAGCAGCGTAGACCAGGGACAGGGAACTGCTGGCTACACCTTC. It yields the protein CASSVDQGQGTAGYTF. This sequence joins TRBV9 and TRBJ1-2; 9 nucleotides agree with TRBD1. Trimming took 0 bases from V and 7 from J; bases not matched to a gene: 10. The CDR3 consists of 16 residues. CDR1 is SGDLS, CDR2 YYNGEE, per germline. Together with reference TRBV9 and TRBJ1-2, the CDR3 gives the full variable domain: DSGVTQTPKHLITATGQRVTLRCSPRSGDLSVYWYQQSLDQGLQFLIQYYNGEERAKGNILERFSAQQFPDLHSELNLSSLELGDSALYFCASSVDQGQGTAGYTFGSGTRLTVV.

This clonotype has at least ten counts. The rearrangement links TRBV7-2 to TRBJ2-3; TRBD2 aligns across 10 bases. V lost 5 bases, J lost 9 bases, and 11 bases stayed unmatched. Germline CDR1 SGHTA, CDR2 FQGNSA. The CDR3 contains 15 residues. The DNA of the CDR3 is TGTGCCAGCAGCACAGGAAGCGGGGGGGCCGGCACGCAGTATTTT. This sequence encodes CASSTGSGGAGTQYF.

This clonotype was recorded at least ten times. V and J are TRBV5-1 and TRBJ1-2; D is possibly TRBD1 (6 bases). The CDR3 has 13 amino acids. The germline V gene has CDR1 SGHRS and CDR2 YFSETQ. The ends were cut back, 4 bases at V and 9 bases at J, with 16 bases in the middle. CDR3 amino acids: CASSTPGEVSYTF. CDR3 in DNA: TGCGCCAGCAGCACCCCAGGGGAAGTAAGCTACACCTTC.

This clonotype was observed many times. The chain employs TRBV25-1 and TRBJ2-6, with D tentatively TRBD2 (6 bases). The germline gives CDR1 MGHDK, CDR2 SYGVNS. Trimming cost V 1 base and J 1 base, with 8 bases left between them. The CDR3 has 16 residues. CDR3 amino acids: CASSEFRGSGANVLTF. The CDR3 DNA follows: TGTGCCAGCAGTGAATTTCGGGGGTCTGGGGCCAACGTCCTGACTTTC.